Listed below are T cell receptor beta chains from one sample, sequenced in a study of early T cells in non-severe SARS-CoV-2 infection. MiXCR was run by TCRdb on the 5' RACE reads, yielding one entry per CDR3 protein. The repertoire holds 100,000 or so distinct CDR3 sequences, with 16% as singletons. Sequenced material: whole blood, taken at baseline. Receptor source: an adult who was a healthcare worker with PCR-confirmed SARS-CoV-2 infection or an uninfected control (not recorded which). Each CDR3 is given with its conserved first and last residue. The D gene is left open where the match is weak. The size entry is marked missing in some rows and otherwise reads once, few, many or a size class.

D | size | J | length | V | DNA | CDR3
. | many | TRBJ2-6 | 14 | TRBV6-1 | TGTGCCAGCTACCTGGACCCAGGGGCCAACGTCCTGACTTTC | CASYLDPGANVLTF
. | few | TRBJ2-1 | 13 | TRBV12-5 | TGTGCTAGTGGAACCGGACTGTACAATGAGCAGTTCTTC | CASGTGLYNEQFF
TRBD2 | few | TRBJ2-7 | 16 | TRBV3-1 | TGTGCCAGCAGCCAAGGGCCGCGGGAGCCGACCTACGAGCAGTACTTC | CASSQGPREPTYEQYF
. | . | TRBJ1-6 | 15 | TRBV18 | TGTGCCAGCTCCAGGGACACAACCTATAATTCACCCCTCCACTTT | CASSRDTTYNSPLHF
TRBD1 | . | TRBJ2-3 | 13 | TRBV12-3/TRBV12-4 | TGTGCCAACTCAGACAGGGGCTCAAATACGCAGTATTTT | CANSDRGSNTQYF
TRBD2 | . | TRBJ2-7 | 13 | TRBV20-1 | TGCAGTGCTACTAGCGGGAGGACCTACGAGCAGTACTTC | CSATSGRTYEQYF
TRBD1 | . | TRBJ2-7 | 15 | TRBV20-1 | TGCAGTGCTGCCCGCCCGAGGGGGCAGTCCTACGAGCAGTACTTC | CSAARPRGQSYEQYF
. | few | TRBJ2-3 | 14 | TRBV10-2 | TGCGCCAGCAGTGAGAGGCGGAGCACAGATACGCAGTATTTT | CASSERRSTDTQYF
. | few | TRBJ1-5 | 13 | TRBV12-3/TRBV12-4 | TGTGCCAGCAGTTTAGGTCAGGGCCAGCCCCAGCATTTT | CASSLGQGQPQHF
TRBD1 | few | TRBJ2-7 | 15 | TRBV6-5 | TGTGCCAGCAGTCCAACCGGGACAGGGATAAGCGAGCAGTACTTC | CASSPTGTGISEQYF
. | few | TRBJ1-4 | 14 | TRBV4-1 | TGCGCCAGCAGCCGTTTCGAAGCCGCCCGGGACAAGTTTTTT | CASSRFEAARDKFF
. | . | TRBJ2-4 | 11 | TRBV12-3/TRBV12-4 | TGTGCCAGCAGCACTCGGACAGAACAGTACTTC | CASSTRTEQYF
. | . | TRBJ2-3 | 15 | TRBV19 | TGTGCCAGTAGTATAGAGGAGGGAAGCGGAGATACGCAGTATTTT | CASSIEEGSGDTQYF
. | . | TRBJ2-7 | 15 | TRBV4-2 | TGTGCCAGCAGCCAAGATTTCCCGGGTCCCTACGAGCAGTACTTC | CASSQDFPGPYEQYF
. | once | TRBJ2-3 | 14 | TRBV5-1 | TGCGCCAGCAGCTCCATACAGGTCACAGATACGCAGTATTTT | CASSSIQVTDTQYF
. | . | TRBJ2-7 | 13 | TRBV11-2 | TGTGCCAGCAGCTTAGAGGTCGCGTACGAGCAGTACTTC | CASSLEVAYEQYF
. | . | TRBJ2-6 | 18 | TRBV10-3 | TGTGCCATCAGTGAAAGGCAGGGAAGGCGAGCTGGGGCCAACGTCCTGACTTTC | CAISERQGRRAGANVLTF
. | few | TRBJ2-5 | 11 | TRBV28 | TGTGCCAGCAGGTATTCGACGATCCAGTACTTC | CASRYSTIQYF
TRBD2 | . | TRBJ2-4 | 14 | TRBV11-2 | TGTGCCAGCAGCTTAATAGCGGGAGTTGCCATTCAGTACTTC | CASSLIAGVAIQYF
. | . | TRBJ2-7 | 10 | TRBV20-1 | TGCAGTGTTGGGCCCTACGAGCAGTACTTC | CSVGPYEQYF
TRBD2 | few | TRBJ2-1 | 17 | TRBV20-1 | TGCAGTGCTAGGATTAGCGGGAGTCCTAGGGCCTACAATGAGCAGTTCTTC | CSARISGSPRAYNEQFF
TRBD2 | . | TRBJ2-1 | 15 | TRBV3-1 | TGTGCCAGCAGCCTATCCGGGACTACCTACAATGAGCAGTTCTTC | CASSLSGTTYNEQFF
TRBD2 | . | TRBJ2-3 | 13 | TRBV20-1 | TGCAGTGCACACGGGAGGGCGCTAGATACGCAGTATTTT | CSAHGRALDTQYF
. | few | TRBJ2-7 | 12 | TRBV7-2 | TGTGCCAGCAGCTGGGACGGTTTTCGGCAGTACTTC | CASSWDGFRQYF
. | . | TRBJ2-2 | 16 | TRBV13 | TGTGCCAGCAGCTTTCAGGGAGAGCTCGACACCGGGGAGCTGTTTTTT | CASSFQGELDTGELFF
. | . | TRBJ1-5 | 12 | TRBV15 | TGTGCCACCAGCAGAGATCGCCAGCCCCAGCATTTT | CATSRDRQPQHF
. | . | TRBJ2-1 | 18 | TRBV5-1 | TGCGCCAGCAGCCTAGCTAGTTCCCCGGCCAGCTCCTACAATGAGCAGTTCTTC | CASSLASSPASSYNEQFF
. | few | TRBJ2-7 | 13 | TRBV20-1 | TGCAGTGCGAGACCCTCGGATTCTTACGAGCAGTACTTC | CSARPSDSYEQYF
. | . | TRBJ2-1 | 14 | TRBV20-1 | TGCAGAGCTAGAGTCACTAGCAGCTACAATGAGCAGTTCTTC | CRARVTSSYNEQFF
. | . | TRBJ2-7 | 13 | TRBV25-1 | TGTGCCAGCAGCAGGGGACGAAACGTCGAGCAGTACTTC | CASSRGRNVEQYF
. | few | TRBJ2-1 | 15 | TRBV29-1 | TGCAGCGGCGCCCCGAACAGGGTCCCCTACAATGAGCAGTTCTTC | CSGAPNRVPYNEQFF
. | many | TRBJ1-1 | 12 | TRBV20-1 | TGCAGTGCTAGCCAGGGAACCCAGGGGGCTTTCTTT | CSASQGTQGAFF
. | . | TRBJ2-1 | 13 | TRBV20-1 | TGCAGTGCTAGAGTGGGGGCTGGGGTTGAGCAGTTCTTC | CSARVGAGVEQFF
. | few | TRBJ2-3 | 16 | TRBV9 | TGTGCCAGCAGCGTAGCAGTTAGCGGTAGCACAGATACGCAGTATTTT | CASSVAVSGSTDTQYF
. | . | TRBJ1-5 | 13 | TRBV10-3 | TGTGCCATCAGTGAGTCAGGGTCCCAGCCCCAGCATTTT | CAISESGSQPQHF
. | . | TRBJ2-1 | 12 | TRBV20-1 | TGCAGTGCTAGAGATTTCAACCATGAGCAGTTCTTC | CSARDFNHEQFF
. | few | TRBJ2-7 | 17 | TRBV7-9 | TGTGCCAGCAGCTTAGTTACCGCCCCGGACATAACGGACGAGCAGTACTTC | CASSLVTAPDITDEQYF
. | few | TRBJ2-1 | 11 | TRBV6-5 | TGTGCCAGCAGTTACGTCTCTCAGGAGTTCTTC | CASSYVSQEFF
TRBD1 | . | TRBJ2-7 | 14 | TRBV7-6 | TGTGCCAGCAGCTCAAGACAGGGGATCTACGAGCAGTACTTC | CASSSRQGIYEQYF
TRBD2 | . | TRBJ2-3 | 14 | TRBV20-1 | TGCAGTGCTACATCGGTTAGCGGGCCGGATACGCAGTATTTT | CSATSVSGPDTQYF
. | . | TRBJ2-3 | 15 | TRBV3-1 | TGTGCCAGCAGCCAAGGTCCCCTAGCGACAGATACGCAGTATTTT | CASSQGPLATDTQYF
. | few | TRBJ2-3 | 15 | TRBV7-6 | TGTGCCAGCAGCTCAAGACAGACTCCCACAGATACGCAGTATTTT | CASSSRQTPTDTQYF
. | few | TRBJ1-2 | 11 | TRBV28 | TGTGCCAGCACGGGGGGCTATGGCTACACCTTC | CASTGGYGYTF
. | . | TRBJ2-5 | 14 | TRBV20-1 | TGCAGTGCTAGAGACCGGCAGGGGCAAGAGACCCAGTACTTC | CSARDRQGQETQYF
. | many | TRBJ2-2 | 12 | TRBV7-8 | TGTGCCAGCAGCCCGGGTGTTGGGGAGCTGTTTTTT | CASSPGVGELFF
. | . | TRBJ2-1 | 12 | TRBV5-6 | TGTGCCAGCACCCTAACAGGGAATGAGCAGTTCTTC | CASTLTGNEQFF
. | . | TRBJ2-2 | 14 | TRBV9 | TGTGCCAGCAGCGATCAGGTGACCGCCGGGGAGCTGTTTTTT | CASSDQVTAGELFF
. | many | TRBJ2-7 | 14 | TRBV28 | TGTGCCAGCAGTCTCGGACTCGAGGCCTACGAGCAGTACTTC | CASSLGLEAYEQYF
TRBD1 | many | TRBJ1-1 | 12 | TRBV5-5 | TGTGCCAGCAGCGTAAGGGGACAGCAAGCTTTCTTT | CASSVRGQQAFF
. | many | TRBJ1-4 | 17 | TRBV5-1 | TGCGCCAGCAGCTTGGATCCCAGTCAGTCGGCTAATGAAAAACTGTTTTTT | CASSLDPSQSANEKLFF
. | . | TRBJ2-3 | 10 | TRBV7-6 | TGTGCCAGCAGAATAGATACGCAGTATTTT | CASRIDTQYF
TRBD1 | . | TRBJ2-1 | 16 | TRBV28 | TGTGCCAGCAGCAAGTCATGGACAGGGACCTACAATGAGCAGTTCTTC | CASSKSWTGTYNEQFF
. | few | TRBJ1-6 | 15 | TRBV30 | TGTGCCTGGAGTGACGGCGAACAGAATCGGACACCCCTCCACTTT | CAWSDGEQNRTPLHF
TRBD2 | few | TRBJ2-7 | 13 | TRBV12-3/TRBV12-4 | TGTGCCAGCAGTTCTAGCGGGAGATACGAGCAGTACTTC | CASSSSGRYEQYF
TRBD1 | . | TRBJ2-1 | 13 | TRBV27 | TGTGCCAGCAGTTTTCGGACAGGGCATGAGCAGTTCTTC | CASSFRTGHEQFF
. | many | TRBJ1-5 | 12 | TRBV20-1 | TGCAGTGCGGGGAATAGCAATCAGCCCCAGCATTTT | CSAGNSNQPQHF
. | many | TRBJ1-1 | 12 | TRBV28 | TGTGCCAGCAGTTTAGTTCGGACTGAAGCTTTCTTT | CASSLVRTEAFF
TRBD1 | few | TRBJ2-4 | 15 | TRBV6-5 | TGTGCCAGCAGGCCCACCTGGACAGGCGAAAACATTCAGTACTTC | CASRPTWTGENIQYF
. | few | TRBJ1-2 | 15 | TRBV27 | TGTGCCAGCAGTCAATGGGGAACCGACAGAAATGGCTACACCTTC | CASSQWGTDRNGYTF